The 13 T cell receptor beta chains given below trace back to one sample, sequenced in a study of blood T cell repertoires in COVID-19 (dated by TCRdb to 2020 to 2022). Receptor libraries were prepared by the immunoSEQ multiplex PCR assay. TCRdb took over this immuneACCESS table, retaining in-frame rearrangements with V and J assigned. Such tables are incomplete; in checked studies, under half of the missing clones stem from an unresolved V gene, and the remainder is unexplained. This sample lists over 40,000 clones; 70% to 85% were detected once. 11% to 15% of the sample is held by the ten biggest clonotypes. The sample comprised peripheral blood. Source of these receptors: a human donor in a cohort sampled during active COVID-19.

This clone was recorded only once. This chain connects TRBV9 to TRBJ1-1; D is uncertain. V lost 4 bases and J 3 bases, leaving 10 bases between the germline ends. The germline CDR1 and CDR2 sequences are SGDLS and YYNGEE. The CDR3 runs to 13 residues. DNA for the CDR3: TGTGCCAGCAGCCTACGAGACTACACTGAAGCTTTCTTT. Its translation: CASSLRDYTEAFF. Complete variable domain (other parts from reference TRBV9 and TRBJ1-1): DSGVTQTPKHLITATGQRVTLRCSPRSGDLSVYWYQQSLDQGLQFLIQYYNGEERAKGNILERFSAQQFPDLHSELNLSSLELGDSALYFCASSLRDYTEAFFGQGTRLTVV.

V gene TRBV7-3 combines with J gene TRBJ2-7, with D maybe TRBD2 (6 bases). Per germline, CDR1 SGHTA and CDR2 FQGTGA. This CDR3 is 14 amino acids long. Trimming removed 2 bases at V and 3 bases at J, with 11 bases between. CDR3 DNA sequence: TGTGCCAGCAGCTTATCGGGGGAACTCTACGAGCAGTACTTC. This encodes CASSLSGELYEQYF.

The gene calls are TRBV10-3 and TRBJ1-4; D uncertain. The germline V gene has CDR1 ENHRY and CDR2 SYGVKD. The length of the CDR3 is 14 residues. Trimming took off 4 bases at V and 9 bases at J, with 15 bases between the two ends. The chain's CDR3 is CAISVGGEEKKLFF. The CDR3, as DNA: TGTGCCATCAGTGTTGGTGGGGAGGAGAAAAAACTGTTTTTT.

This clone was detected only a few times. The V gene is TRBV4-2, the J gene TRBJ1-2, with D hard to call. The V and J ends lost 0 bases and 7 bases respectively, with 12 bases between them. CDR1 is LGHNA, CDR2 YNFKEQ, per germline. The CDR3 is 14 amino acids. The chain's CDR3 is CASSQDQFPGGYTF. CDR3 in DNA: TGTGCCAGCAGCCAAGATCAGTTCCCGGGTGGCTACACCTTC.

V is TRBV6-5 and J is TRBJ2-3; the D gene is possibly TRBD1 (5 bases). Germline lookup yields CDR1 MNHEY and CDR2 SVGAGI. The CDR3 has 14 amino acids. V lost 6 bases to trimming and J lost 3 bases, with 13 bases between them. The CDR3 protein is CASSRRVETDTQYF. Written as DNA, the CDR3 is TGTGCCAGCAGCCGCAGGGTTGAGACAGATACGCAGTATTTT.

The chain combines TRBV28 with TRBJ2-7; 10 bases are a match to TRBD1. The germline V gene has CDR1 MDHEN and CDR2 SYDVKM. Losses at the gene ends were 3 bases for V and 6 bases for J; bases not matched to a gene: 5. The CDR3 covers 14 residues. For the CDR3, the DNA is TGTGCCAGCAGTTTCTGGACAGGGGGAACCGAGCAGTACTTC. It is translated as CASSFWTGGTEQYF.

A single count supports this clone. The chain couples TRBV4-3 to TRBJ1-5; 10 nucleotides align to TRBD1. The germline gives CDR1 LGHNA, CDR2 YSLEER. Unmatched junction bases numbered 4, after V lost 4 bases and J lost 7 bases. This CDR3 has 14 residues. Here the CDR3 DNA reads TGCGCCAGCAGCCGAGGACAGGGGGGACAGCCCCAGCATTTT. Residues: CASSRGQGGQPQHF.

This sequence joins TRBV12-3 or TRBV12-4 and TRBJ2-7; D is unresolved. This CDR3 has 12 residues. V was shortened by 3 bases and J by 3 bases, with 6 bases between the two germline ends. The DNA for the CDR3 is TGTGCCAGCAGTTTTTGGCACTACGAGCAGTACTTC. It translates to CASSFWHYEQYF.

J is TRBJ1-2 and V is TRBV29-1; TRBD1 matches 10 bases. CDR1 is SQVTM and CDR2 is ANQGSEA in the germline V gene. With V trimmed by 6 bases and J by 6 bases, 10 bases remained unmatched. The CDR3 length is 14 residues. The CDR3 DNA reads TGCAGCGTAGAAATTCGGACAGGGGGTAATGGCTACACCTTC. Its translation: CSVEIRTGGNGYTF.

For the CDR3, the DNA is TGTGCCAGCAGCGGACAGGGCCAATCACCCCTCCACTTT. As protein: CASSGQGQSPLHF. The rearrangement joins TRBV2 to TRBJ1-6; 8 nucleotides line up with TRBD1. After removal of 6 bases from V and 10 bases from J, the junction contained 5 bases not matched to a gene. CDR1 SNHLY and CDR2 FYNNEI come from the germline V gene. There are 13 residues in the CDR3. Filled out from reference TRBV2 and TRBJ1-6, the complete variable domain reads EPEVTQTPSHQVTQMGQEVILRCVPISNHLYFYWYRQILGQKVEFLVSFYNNEISEKSEIFDDQFSVERPDGSNFTLKIRSTKLEDSAMYFCASSGQGQSPLHFGNGTRLTVT.

This chain uses TRBV5-5 with TRBJ2-7, with 9 bases matching TRBD1. After removal of 0 bases from V and 3 bases from J, the junction contained 7 bases not matched to a gene. The CDR3 extends over 16 amino acids. Germline CDR1 and CDR2: SGHKS and YYEKEE (reference sequence). The CDR3 loop is CASSLGRTGAVYEQYF. The CDR3 DNA reads as TGTGCCAGCAGCTTGGGGAGGACAGGGGCTGTCTACGAGCAGTACTTC.

The J gene is TRBJ1-5, the V gene TRBV2; the match to TRBD1 covers 7 bases. Germline assignment: CDR1 SNHLY and CDR2 FYNNEI. Trimming at V came to 7 bases and at J to 4 bases, leaving 16 bases not matched to a gene. The CDR3 is 17 amino acids. Here the CDR3 reads CASTEGPGRQGNQPQHF. In DNA form, the CDR3 reads TGTGCCAGCACCGAGGGTCCCGGCCGACAGGGAAATCAGCCCCAGCATTTT.

The chain employs TRBV14 and TRBJ2-5; 9 bases match TRBD2. Trimming took 4 bases from V and 5 from J; bases not matched to a gene: 5. The CDR3 spans 14 residues. Germline V gives CDR1 SGHDN, CDR2 FVKESK. CDR3: CASSLAGVQETQYF. CDR3 DNA: TGTGCCAGCAGCCTAGCGGGAGTTCAGGAGACCCAGTACTTC.